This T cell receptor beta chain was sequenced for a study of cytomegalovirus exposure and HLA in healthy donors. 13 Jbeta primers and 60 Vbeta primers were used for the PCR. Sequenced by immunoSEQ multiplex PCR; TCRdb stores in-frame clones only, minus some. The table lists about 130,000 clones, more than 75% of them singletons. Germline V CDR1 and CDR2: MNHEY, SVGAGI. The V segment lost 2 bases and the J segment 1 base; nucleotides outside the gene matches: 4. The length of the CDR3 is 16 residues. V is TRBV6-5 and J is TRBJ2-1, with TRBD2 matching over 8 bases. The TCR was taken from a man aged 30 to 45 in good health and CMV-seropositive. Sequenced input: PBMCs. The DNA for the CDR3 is TGTGCCAGCAGTTACAGTCCGGGAGGGTCCTACAATGAGCAGTTCTTC. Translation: CASSYSPGGSYNEQFF.